A selection of T cell receptor beta chains follows, all from one sample in a study of response to subunit inactivated influenza vaccine. TCRdb re-derived calls from the RT-PCR reads in MiXCR, one entry per CDR3 protein. The sample has 250,000 to 350,000 distinct CDR3 sequences, approximately 20% seen once. The sample in question was PBMCs from blood, obtained less than 22 months after vaccination. These receptors came from a man in his fifties or sixties who received an inactivated influenza vaccine. CDR3s include the opening cysteine and the closing phenylalanine or tryptophan. D genes are given only for firm matches. A row's size may be missing; if present it is once, few, many or a size class.

>TRBJ2-1|-|-|TRBV20-1|14
TGCAGTGCTAGAGGGTGGGCCCAATACAATGAGCAGTTCTTC
CSARGWAQYNEQFF
>TRBJ1-2|-|-|TRBV20-1|13
TGCAGTGCTGCGGAGACCTACGACTATGGCTACACCTTC
CSAAETYDYGYTF
>TRBJ2-1|-|-|TRBV11-1|18
TGTGCCAGCAGCTTATCCCGGCCCGACAGGAGCTCCTACAATGAGCAGTTCTTC
CASSLSRPDRSSYNEQFF
>TRBJ1-6|few|-|TRBV3-1|14
TGTGCCAGCAGCCAATTCGGGGGGCAATCACCCCTCCACTTT
CASSQFGGQSPLHF
>TRBJ2-1|few|-|TRBV3-1|17
TGTGCCAGCAGCCAAGATTCGGGGGACAGAGTATACGGTGAGCAGTTCTTC
CASSQDSGDRVYGEQFF
>TRBJ1-5|many|-|TRBV4-1|14
TGCGCCAGCAGCCAAGATGGGAGGAATCAGCCCCAGCATTTT
CASSQDGRNQPQHF
>TRBJ1-2|-|-|TRBV3-1|12
TGTGCCAGCAGCCAAGTCAGGGGTGGCTACACCTTC
CASSQVRGGYTF
>TRBJ2-7|-|TRBD2|TRBV9|14
TGTGCCAGCGGTCCTAGCGGGAGCCGCTACGAGCAGTACTTC
CASGPSGSRYEQYF
>TRBJ2-7|-|TRBD2|TRBV5-6|15
TGTGCCAGCAGTCGACTAGCGGGGGGTACCTACGAGCAGTACTTC
CASSRLAGGTYEQYF
>TRBJ1-6|-|-|TRBV20-1|14
TGCAGTGCTAGAAACAGAGAATTCGCTTCACCCCTCCACTTT
CSARNREFASPLHF
>TRBJ1-2|-|-|TRBV2|8
TGTGCCACCCCCGCCTACACCTTC
CATPAYTF
>TRBJ2-7|-|TRBD2|TRBV20-1|12
TGCAGTGGCGCTAGCGGCTCCTACGAGCAGTACTTC
CSGASGSYEQYF
>TRBJ1-5|-|-|TRBV18|12
TGTGCCAGCTCACCAATCGCGGGGGCCCAGCATTTT
CASSPIAGAQHF
>TRBJ1-6|-|-|TRBV27|16
TGTGCCAGCAGTTTTGGTGGGTTCAGGGCTAATTCACCCCTCCACTTT
CASSFGGFRANSPLHF
>TRBJ1-1|-|-|TRBV6-5|13
TGTGCCAGCAGTTACGAGGTGAACACTGAAGCTTTCTTT
CASSYEVNTEAFF
>TRBJ1-2|-|-|TRBV19|17
TGTGCCAGTAGCAGCACCGGCAGGGGCTCCCCTCTCTATGGCTACACCTTC
CASSSTGRGSPLYGYTF
>TRBJ1-1|many|-|TRBV19|14
TGTGCCAGTAGTGTCGACAGGACCGGTAGGGAAGCTTTCTTT
CASSVDRTGREAFF
>TRBJ1-2|few|-|TRBV5-6|16
TGTGCCAGCAGCCCCGGAGACAGGAATACTAACTATGGCTACACCTTC
CASSPGDRNTNYGYTF
>TRBJ1-6|-|TRBD1|TRBV7-8|15
TGTGCCAGCAGCTCTAGTCAGGGGGCTAGTTCACCCCTCCACTTT
CASSSSQGASSPLHF
>TRBJ2-7|-|TRBD2|TRBV6-2/TRBV6-3|16
TGTGCCAGCAGTCTCGCTGACGGGAGGAGATTCTACGAGCAGTACTTC
CASSLADGRRFYEQYF
>TRBJ2-4|-|-|TRBV10-3|13
TGTGCCATCAGTGAACGGCAGGGTTTAAGTCAGTACTTC
CAISERQGLSQYF
>TRBJ2-2|few|-|TRBV9|16
TGTGCCAGCAGCGACGCAATCCAGGGGGGGCACGGGGAGCTGTTTTTT
CASSDAIQGGHGELFF